This TCR beta chain was captured in a study of identical twins (dated by TCRdb to about 2016). About the study as a whole: To test whether fetal clonotypes persist, the study used deep sequencing on TCR alpha and beta repertoires from monozygotic twins, unrelated adults of various ages, and cord blood. Replicate twin experiments were performed at different times using different library preparation protocols to rule out contamination. Here is what the overall study found, with its caveats: Recombination models systematically underestimated out-of-frame TCR alpha sharing in monozygotic twins but agreed with sharing between unrelated individuals. Abundant cord blood beta clonotypes carried fewer insertions; young adult naive repertoires showed a weaker similar trend, while memory repertoires showed none. Compared with coincidental sharing between unrelated individuals, out-of-frame TCR alpha sequences shared between twins showed an excess of sequences with low generation probability. Zero-insertion analyses could be partly confounded by invariant T cells such as MAIT and iNKT, though diverse VJ usage argued against such confounding for most clonotypes. A weaker excess of twin sharing was found in beta out-of-frame sequences because the signal-to-noise ratio was lowered by fewer shared sequences. Conclusions relied on cross-sectional statistical analysis, since the same donors could not be followed over many years.

This clonotype was detected a few times. Its antigen is unknown. Qualities for individual bases were not recorded, and no much larger clone is one base off. The library was obtained by 5' RACE. TCRdb shows the sequencer as Illumina HiSeq 2000. A universal primer binding site was added through template switching, and the final cDNA carried a unique molecular identifier so that TCR cDNA molecules could be counted accurately. Specific primers in the conserved constant-segment region were used to synthesize first-strand cDNA for the TCR alpha and beta chains. To control for contamination, each cDNA library was double barcoded with a SMART-Mk sample barcode plus Illumina barcodes. TruSeq adapter sequences and Illumina sample barcodes were added in two successive PCR steps. The Illumina HiSeq platform was used with custom primers to sequence TCR alpha and beta cDNA libraries. The paper's data handling went like this. Unique molecular identifiers were extracted from raw reads with MiGEC, and CDR3 positions were determined with MiXCR. Recombination models were inferred per individual with the repgenHMM and IGoR tools using an EM algorithm. Shared clonotypes were analyzed with the tcR package in R, and sharing was normalized by the product of cloneset sizes. Out-of-frame nonproductive sequences were analyzed to study raw recombination free of thymic and clonal selection effects. TCRdb reran the public reads through fastp at Q25 and MiXCR, keeping productive beta chains. Each record represents a unique CDR3 protein, reported with the most common genes and DNA among its rows. It is TCRdb's table, rather than the study itself, that gives the V and J calls and clone size. The sample table records more than 1.5 million distinct CDR3 sequences; 32% of these occur just once. The ten largest clones take up around 0.3% of the sample.

Every donor in the study was a healthy Caucasian. Measured from the cysteine to the phenylalanine, the CDR3 is 14 residues long. Only the CDR3 part of the read is kept: 42 bases, read in frame from the first base. The V and J ends are trimmed by 11 bases and 2 bases, leaving 17 bases between them. The germline V gene sets CDR1 to MNHEY and CDR2 to SVGEGT. The sequence was collected from a newborn girl in good health. The chain is made from TRBV6-2 or TRBV6-3 and TRBJ2-3; perhaps TRBD1 is the D gene, with 6 bases matching. The sequencing input was cord blood. The nucleotide sequence is TGTGCCGTCGCGTTGGGGGCCCACACAGATACGCAGTATTTT. Translated, this gives CAVALGAHTDTQYF.